The 7 T cell receptor beta chains below all came from one sample that was sequenced in a study of early T cells in non-severe SARS-CoV-2 infection. MiXCR, applied by TCRdb to the 5' RACE reads, yields one record per CDR3 protein. Altogether 98,000 or so distinct CDR3 sequences are present, about 12% being singletons, with the ten largest covering 4.4%. Sample: whole blood, taken at baseline. These receptors were collected from an adult who was a healthcare worker with PCR-confirmed SARS-CoV-2 infection or an uninfected control (not recorded which).

The rearrangement uses TRBV7-9 and TRBJ1-2; D uncertain. The CDR3 runs 14 residues. Trimming shortened V by 3 bases and J by 3 bases, and 11 bases separated the two germline ends. Germline V CDR1 and CDR2: SEHNR, FQNEAQ (reference sequence). CDR3 amino acids: CASSFAGADYGYTF. CDR3 coding DNA: TGTGCCAGCAGCTTCGCGGGTGCGGACTATGGCTACACCTTC. Complete variable domain (other parts from reference TRBV7-9 and TRBJ1-2): DTGVSQNPRHKITKRGQNVTFRCDPISEHNRLYWYRQTLGQGPEFLTYFQNEAQLEKSRLLSDRFSAERPKGSFSTLEIQRTEQGDSAMYLCASSFAGADYGYTFGSGTRLTVV.

The rearrangement joins TRBV28 to TRBJ2-1; D is tentatively TRBD1 or TRBD2 (5 bases each). With 7 bases removed from V and 3 bases from J, the gap between germline ends came to 13 bases. Per germline, CDR1 MDHEN and CDR2 SYDVKM. The CDR3 contains 14 residues. The CDR3 loop reads CASTPGPGYNEQFF. The CDR3, as DNA: TGTGCCAGCACCCCGGGGCCTGGCTACAATGAGCAGTTCTTC.

The chain carries TRBV7-9 and TRBJ1-6, with D possibly TRBD1 on 5 matching bases. V lost 2 bases and J 10 bases, leaving 15 bases between the germline ends. The germline CDR1 and CDR2 sequences are SEHNR and FQNEAQ (reference sequence). The length of the CDR3 is 15 residues. The CDR3 DNA reads as TGTGCCAGCAGCTTAAGCCAGGGTGTAGGGTCACCCCTCCACTTT. This gives the protein CASSLSQGVGSPLHF.

This clonotype was counted a few times. The chain uses TRBV7-2 and TRBJ2-7; D is undetermined. The CDR3 loop spans 13 amino acids. The V end lost 2 bases, the J end lost 6 bases, and 11 bases lay between the germline ends. Germline assignment: CDR1 SGHTA and CDR2 FQGNSA. The chain's CDR3 is CASSLFIFGEQYF. The CDR3 DNA reads as TGTGCCAGCAGCTTATTTATCTTCGGCGAGCAGTACTTC.

This clonotype turned up a few times. The CDR3 DNA sequence: TGTGCCAGCAGCTTGGGCCCTCTCCCTGCTAACTATGGCTACACCTTC. This codes for CASSLGPLPANYGYTF. This chain links TRBV5-4 with TRBJ1-2; D remains ambiguous. This CDR3 spans 16 amino acids. Between the trimmed V and J ends, which lost 0 bases and 0 bases, there was a span of 12 bases. CDR1 is SGHNT and CDR2 is YYREEE in the germline V gene (reference sequence).

The rearrangement joins TRBV10-1 to TRBJ2-7; D unresolved. The length of the CDR3 is 13 residues. Germline V gene lookup returns CDR1 WNHNN and CDR2 SYGVQD (reference sequence). With 7 bases removed from V and 5 bases from J, the gap between germline ends came to 15 bases. The CDR3 DNA reads TGCGCCAGCACCGAGCCGCCCCTACACGAGCAGTACTTC. Translated: CASTEPPLHEQYF.

The table lists this clonotype with a few counts. The chain employs TRBV5-1 and TRBJ2-5; 7 bases map to TRBD2. The J segment lost 4 bases and the V segment lost 3 bases, leaving 9 bases of the junction unmatched. Germline V gene lookup returns CDR1 SGHRS and CDR2 YFSETQ. The CDR3 runs to 15 residues. CDR3 sequence reads: CASSSFLRERETQYF. The CDR3 bases are TGCGCCAGCAGCTCCTTTCTGCGGGAGAGAGAGACCCAGTACTTC.